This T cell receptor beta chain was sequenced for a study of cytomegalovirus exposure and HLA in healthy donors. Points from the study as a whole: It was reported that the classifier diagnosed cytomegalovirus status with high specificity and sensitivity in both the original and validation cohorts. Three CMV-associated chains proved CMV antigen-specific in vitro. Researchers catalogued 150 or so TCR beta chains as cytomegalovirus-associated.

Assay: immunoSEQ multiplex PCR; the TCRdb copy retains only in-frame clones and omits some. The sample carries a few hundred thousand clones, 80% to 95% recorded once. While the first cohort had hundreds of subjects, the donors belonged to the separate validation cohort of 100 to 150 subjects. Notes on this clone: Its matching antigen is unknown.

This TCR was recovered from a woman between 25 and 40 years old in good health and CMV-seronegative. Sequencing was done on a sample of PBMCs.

Written as DNA, the CDR3 is TGTGCCAGCAGCTTAGTAATGAGCTACGAGCAGTACTTC. It translates to CASSLVMSYEQYF. The chain couples TRBV11-3 to TRBJ2-7; the D is unclear. The germline V gene has CDR1 SGHNT and CDR2 YENEEA. V gave up 1 base and J gave up 3 bases, with 7 bases separating them. CDR3 length: 13 amino acids. Based on the CDR3 plus reference TRBV11-3 and TRBJ2-7, the full variable domain is EAGVVQSPRYKIIEKKQPVAFWCNPISGHNTLYWYLQNLGQGPELLIRYENEEAVDDSQLPKDRFSAERLKGVDSTLKIQPAELGDSAVYLCASSLVMSYEQYFGPGTRLTVT.